This TCR beta chain was sequenced during a study of blood T cell repertoires in COVID-19. Turning to the study itself: From the United States, Italy and Spain came samples of acute and convalescent COVID-19. T cells, B-cell-depleted T cells, or PBMCs supplied cDNA or gDNA.

Original handling: For nucleated cells, counts were estimated from reference gene primer amplification. The protocol was immunoSEQ multiplex PCR, while the TCRdb copy is restricted to in-frame clones and leaves out a portion. V and J calls and clone size are given by that table; D and trimming were obtained from the DNA. The sample lists about 280,000 clones; 85% were seen once. The CDR3 runs to 15 residues. The V segment lost 1 base and the J segment 5 bases; nucleotides outside the gene matches: 7. Germline loops: CDR1 SGDLS, CDR2 YYNGEE. The chain has TRBV9 and TRBJ2-5; 8 positions agree with TRBD1. The material sequenced was peripheral blood. The sequence was collected from a human donor in a cohort sampled during active COVID-19. The CDR3: CASSVNTGGRETQYF. DNA of the CDR3: TGTGCCAGCAGCGTAAACACAGGGGGTCGGGAGACCCAGTACTTC. Complete variable domain (other parts from reference TRBV9 and TRBJ2-5): DSGVTQTPKHLITATGQRVTLRCSPRSGDLSVYWYQQSLDQGLQFLIQYYNGEERAKGNILERFSAQQFPDLHSELNLSSLELGDSALYFCASSVNTGGRETQYFGPGTRLLVL.